The 32 T cell receptor beta chains below come from one sample, sequenced in a study of response to subunit inactivated influenza vaccine. In TCRdb, the RT-PCR reads were re-called with MiXCR into one record per CDR3 protein. The repertoire holds more than 700,000 distinct CDR3 sequences, with approximately 22% as singletons. Sequenced here: PBMCs from blood, sampled around 5 days after vaccination. These receptors all stem from a man between 45 and 60 years old who received an inactivated influenza vaccine.

V usage is TRBV15 and J usage is TRBJ2-1, with D possibly matching TRBD1 (6 bases). The CDR3 runs 15 residues. In germline, CDR1 is LNHNV, CDR2 YYDKDF (reference sequence). The V end was cut by 0 bases, the J end by 5 bases, with 11 bases between. CDR3 residues: CATSREGGQNNEQFF. The CDR3 region has the DNA TGTGCCACCAGCAGAGAAGGCGGACAGAACAATGAGCAGTTCTTC. Using reference TRBV15 and TRBJ2-1 for the parts outside the CDR3, the full variable domain is DAMVIQNPRYQVTQFGKPVTLSCSQTLNHNVMYWYQQKSSQAPKLLFHYYDKDFNNEADTPDNFQSRRPNTSFCFLDIRSPGLGDTAMYLCATSREGGQNNEQFFGPGTRLTVL.

J is TRBJ2-7 and V is TRBV20-1; D gene uncertain. From germline, CDR1 is DFQATT and CDR2 SNEGSKA (reference sequence). There are 14 residues in the CDR3. The V end was cut by 1 base, the J end by 4 bases, with 14 bases between. CDR3 protein: CSARGWAGEYEQYF. Written as DNA, the CDR3 is TGCAGTGCTAGAGGATGGGCAGGAGAGTACGAGCAGTACTTC.

This clonotype was counted a few times. The chain has TRBV20-1 and TRBJ1-2, with D hard to call. The CDR3 has 13 residues. CDR1 and CDR2 (germline): DFQATT, SNEGSKA (reference sequence). V gave up 1 base and J gave up 5 bases, with 11 bases separating them. The CDR3 protein is CSARGGIGYGYTF. In nucleotides, the CDR3 is TGCAGTGCTAGAGGCGGAATCGGATATGGCTACACCTTC.

This clonotype showed up just a few times. This chain links TRBV7-2 with TRBJ2-1; D may be TRBD2 (6 bases). Trimming left V 3 bases short and J 5 bases short, with 20 bases between. Germline-derived CDR1 and CDR2 are SGHTA and FQGNSA. The CDR3 consists of 17 residues. This chain's CDR3 is CASSFRAVPWRDNEQFF. In nucleotides, the CDR3 is TGTGCCAGCAGCTTTCGGGCAGTGCCTTGGAGGGACAATGAGCAGTTCTTC.

This clonotype was recorded a few times. The chain links TRBV10-3 to TRBJ2-1; 8 nucleotides line up with TRBD2. Germline V lookup: CDR1 ENHRY, CDR2 SYGVKD. There are 17 residues in the CDR3. Trimming at V came to 7 bases and at J to 3 bases, leaving 14 bases not matched to a gene. The CDR3: CAINGKRGSESYNEQFF. The CDR3 bases are TGTGCCATCAATGGGAAGCGGGGGTCGGAGAGCTACAATGAGCAGTTCTTC.

The V call is TRBV10-3, the J call TRBJ2-1; TRBD2 aligns across 11 bases. The junction had 2 bases not matched to a gene; V was cut back by 0 bases and J by 4 bases. Germline values: CDR1 ENHRY, CDR2 SYGVKD. CDR3 length: 16 amino acids. The CDR3 DNA reads TGTGCCATCAGTGAGTCGACTAGCGGGAAGTACAATGAGCAGTTCTTC. Translating gives CAISESTSGKYNEQFF.

This clonotype has only a few counts. This sequence joins TRBV24-1 and TRBJ2-3, with 7 bases identical to TRBD1. The CDR3 consists of 13 residues. Germline-derived CDR1 and CDR2 are KGHDR and SFDVKD. V dropped 7 bases and J dropped 4; count of bases not matched to a gene: 4. The CDR3 sequence is CATSPQGADTQYF. CDR3 DNA sequence: TGTGCCACCAGCCCGCAGGGGGCAGATACGCAGTATTTT.

This clonotype showed up many times. This chain connects TRBV4-3 to TRBJ2-5; 8 nucleotides align to TRBD1. Germline CDR1 reads LGHNA; CDR2 reads YSLEER. The CDR3 spans 13 residues. Losses at the gene ends were 6 bases for V and 4 bases for J; bases not matched to a gene: 4. CDR3 coding DNA: TGCGCCAGCAGTCGACAGGGGAGAGAGACCCAGTACTTC. Its translation is CASSRQGRETQYF.

This clonotype was seen more than once but under ten times. This rearrangement joins TRBV5-1 to TRBJ2-3; 12 nucleotides line up with TRBD2. In germline, CDR1 is SGHRS, CDR2 YFSETQ. CDR3 length: 15 amino acids. The junction had 3 bases not matched to a gene; V was cut back by 2 bases and J by 5 bases. DNA for the CDR3: TGCGCCAGCAGCTTAATGACTAGCGGGGGAGATACGCAGTATTTT. Translating gives CASSLMTSGGDTQYF.

The chain has TRBV6-2 or TRBV6-3 and TRBJ2-4; 7 bases fit TRBD1. The CDR3 has 13 residues. V lost 10 bases, J lost 8 bases, and 11 bases stayed unmatched. Germline CDR1 reads MNHEY; CDR2 reads SVGEGT. The CDR3 bases are TGTGCCACAACCGGACAGGTGGACGACATTCAGTACTTC. Amino acid sequence: CATTGQVDDIQYF.

The chain uses TRBV24-1 and TRBJ2-1; 10 bases line up with TRBD2. V lost 1 base to trimming and J lost 5 bases; unmatched junction nucleotides: 4. In germline, CDR1 is KGHDR, CDR2 SFDVKD. The CDR3 runs 16 residues. CDR3 bases: TGTGCCACCAGTGATTTCAAGCGGGAGGGCCACAATGAGCAGTTCTTC. Translation gives CATSDFKREGHNEQFF.

There are a few counts of this clonotype. This chain links TRBV7-2 with TRBJ2-7; 10 nucleotides line up with TRBD1. The CDR3 sequence is 14 residues long. Looked up from germline, CDR1 is SGHTA and CDR2 is FQGNSA. V trimming: 4 bases; J trimming: 8 bases; junction bases outside the gene matches: 8. Written as DNA, the CDR3 is TGTGCCAGCAGCTCCCGACAGGGGGCCCCCAAGCAGTACTTC. Translation gives CASSSRQGAPKQYF.

This clonotype was counted only a few times. The rearrangement links TRBV10-3 to TRBJ1-4, with TRBD1 as a possible D gene (5 bases). Germline assignment: CDR1 ENHRY and CDR2 SYGVKD. The V gene lost 0 bases and the J gene lost 4 bases, with 12 bases spanning the gap. The CDR3 has 16 amino acids. CDR3 bases: TGTGCCATCAGTGAGTCGGGGTCGGGGCGTAATGAAAAACTGTTTTTT. This gives the protein CAISESGSGRNEKLFF.

CDR3 bases: TGTGCCAGCAGCCAAGATTCAGTTTGGGTTCGGGGCTCCTACGAGCAGTACTTC. Its protein product is CASSQDSVWVRGSYEQYF. This chain connects TRBV3-1 to TRBJ2-7, with a tentative D call TRBD2 (5 bases). The germline V gene encodes CDR1 LGHDT and CDR2 YNNKEL (reference sequence). The CDR3 loop spans 18 amino acids. V was clipped by 0 bases and J by 0 bases, with 18 bases between them.

This chain connects TRBV6-5 to TRBJ2-5; 13 bases are a match to TRBD2. Per germline, CDR1 MNHEY and CDR2 SVGAGI. The ends lost 3 bases at V and 4 bases at J; junction bases unmatched: 5. The CDR3 runs to 16 residues. CDR3 DNA: TGTGCCAGCAGTTATCCAACTAGCGGGGGGGGAGAGACCCAGTACTTC. Its translation is CASSYPTSGGGETQYF.

The chain employs TRBV20-1 and TRBJ1-5; maybe TRBD1 (6 bases). Germline values: CDR1 DFQATT, CDR2 SNEGSKA (reference sequence). This CDR3 has 14 amino acids. The V end lost 6 bases, the J end lost 4 bases, and 16 bases lay between the germline ends. CDR3 sequence reads: CSAAGDRTNQPQHF. The DNA for the CDR3 is TGCAGTGCCGCGGGAGACAGGACGAATCAGCCCCAGCATTTT.

This clonotype was seen a handful of times. This chain links TRBV4-1 with TRBJ2-2; a weak D match, TRBD2 (5 bases). Germline CDR1 reads MGHRA; CDR2 reads YSYEKL. The CDR3 runs to 14 residues. Trimming took 8 bases from V and 3 from J, leaving 13 bases between them. The CDR3 nucleotides read TGCGCCAGCTACTTAACTAGGGACACCGGGGAGCTGTTTTTT. Translation: CASYLTRDTGELFF.

This clonotype was counted a few times. The chain is built from TRBV5-1 and TRBJ1-6, with a possible D match to TRBD1 (5 bases). V lost 5 bases to trimming and J lost 9 bases, with 21 bases between them. The germline V gene encodes CDR1 SGHRS and CDR2 YFSETQ. CDR3 size: 16 residues. The CDR3 region is CASRNTLGRSSSPLHF. For the CDR3, the DNA is TGCGCCAGCAGAAACACCTTGGGGCGATCGAGTTCACCCCTCCACTTT.

This clonotype was observed a handful of times. The rearrangement uses TRBV20-1 and TRBJ2-1; D is unclear. V shed 0 bases and J shed 8 bases, with 20 bases lying between them. The germline V gene encodes CDR1 DFQATT and CDR2 SNEGSKA (reference sequence). This CDR3 contains 16 residues. CDR3 DNA: TGCAGTGCTAGAGATCGGACCCCTAGGCTAGTCCATGAGCAGTTCTTC. Residues: CSARDRTPRLVHEQFF.

This chain connects TRBV20-1 to TRBJ2-7; D uncertain. The V gene's germline CDR1 is DFQATT and CDR2 SNEGSKA (reference sequence). Trimming pared 1 base from V and 0 bases from J, leaving 13 bases between. The CDR3 is 15 amino acids. The CDR3 DNA follows: TGCAGTGCTAGAGTTCGGGTCCTAAACTCCTACGAGCAGTACTTC. As protein: CSARVRVLNSYEQYF.

This clonotype was picked up a small number of times. This chain links TRBV2 with TRBJ2-1; TRBD2 might be the D (6 bases). The CDR3 is made up of 16 amino acids. CDR1 and CDR2 (germline): SNHLY, FYNNEI. Trimming removed 5 bases at V and 0 bases at J, with 14 bases between. CDR3 in DNA: TGTGCCAGCAGTCGGGAGAGCGGTTACTCCTACAATGAGCAGTTCTTC. This translates into CASSRESGYSYNEQFF.

The chain is built from TRBV20-1 and TRBJ2-1; D tentatively fits TRBD1 or TRBD2 (6 bases each). The CDR3 has 16 residues. Germline V lookup: CDR1 DFQATT, CDR2 SNEGSKA (reference sequence). The ends were cut back, 4 bases at V and 2 bases at J, with 18 bases in the middle. The CDR3 here is CSATPGGAGTYNEQFF. CDR3 coding DNA: TGCAGTGCTACCCCCGGGGGCGCGGGCACCTACAATGAGCAGTTCTTC.

The chain has TRBV7-2 and TRBJ2-3; possibly TRBD1 or TRBD2 for D (5 bases each). V was clipped by 4 bases and J by 5 bases, with 19 bases between them. The CDR3 totals 16 residues. The germline V gene has CDR1 SGHTA and CDR2 FQGNSA. The CDR3 region is CASSYQGRRFVDTQYF. DNA of the CDR3: TGTGCCAGCAGCTACCAGGGTCGGAGGTTTGTAGATACGCAGTATTTT.

V and J are TRBV7-2 and TRBJ1-1; no firm D call. Trimming stripped 2 bases from V and 6 bases from J, with 16 bases between. Germline V gives CDR1 SGHTA, CDR2 FQGNSA. This CDR3 is built from 15 residues. CDR3 DNA: TGTGCCAGCAGCTTATATGGGCAGGACGTGGCTGAAGCTTTCTTT. Its translation: CASSLYGQDVAEAFF.

A few counts support this clonotype. V gene TRBV4-3 combines with J gene TRBJ2-7, with 7 positions matching TRBD1. The V gene's germline CDR1 is LGHNA and CDR2 YSLEER. J gave up 7 bases and V 2 bases, and 11 bases lay outside the gene matches. The CDR3 consists of 15 residues. The CDR3 here is CASSQHRDSIREQYF. Here the CDR3 DNA reads TGCGCCAGCAGCCAACACCGGGACAGCATACGGGAGCAGTACTTC.

In this sample, this clonotype turned up a few times. The chain joins TRBV20-1 to TRBJ2-1, with D perhaps TRBD2 (8 bases). The CDR3 consists of 14 residues. V lost 6 bases, J lost 9 bases, and 21 bases lay in between. The germline V gene has CDR1 DFQATT and CDR2 SNEGSKA (reference sequence). CDR3 coding DNA: TGCAGTGCCCTACTAGCGGACCCAGGGGGTGAGCAGTTCTTC. It translates to CSALLADPGGEQFF.

This clonotype was counted between two and nine times. The chain links TRBV29-1 to TRBJ2-4; D may match TRBD1 or TRBD2 (5 bases each). CDR1 is SQVTM and CDR2 is ANQGSEA in the germline V gene. V lost 3 bases and J 7 bases, leaving 19 bases between the germline ends. The CDR3 extends over 15 amino acids. This CDR3 reads CSVEGLEGRVNIQYF. DNA for the CDR3: TGCAGCGTTGAGGGTCTTGAGGGCAGGGTGAACATTCAGTACTTC. The variable domain in full, with the rest retrieved from reference TRBV29-1 and TRBJ2-4, is SAVISQKPSRDICQRGTSLTIQCQVDSQVTMMFWYRQQPGQSLTLIATANQGSEATYESGFVIDKFPISRPNLTFSTLTVSNMSPEDSSIYLCSVEGLEGRVNIQYFGAGTRLSVL.

V usage is TRBV7-2 and J usage is TRBJ1-4; 9 nucleotides match TRBD1. CDR3 length: 16 amino acids. From germline, CDR1 is SGHTA and CDR2 FQGNSA. With 0 bases clipped from V and 3 bases from J, the junction kept 2 bases outside the gene matches. This CDR3 reads CASSLARTGANEKLFF. CDR3 nucleotides: TGTGCCAGCAGCTTAGCGAGGACAGGGGCTAATGAAAAACTGTTTTTT.

This clonotype was recorded once. The chain recombines TRBV6-1 with TRBJ1-3; D unresolved. V lost 1 base to trimming and J lost 2 bases, with 9 bases between them. The CDR3 extends over 15 amino acids. Germline CDR1 MNHNS, CDR2 SASEGT. The CDR3 reads CASSEDPGAGNTIYF. CDR3 coding DNA: TGTGCCAGCAGTGAAGATCCCGGGGCTGGAAACACCATATATTTT.

This clonotype was detected only a few times. The chain employs TRBV20-1 and TRBJ2-1; 8 bases are shared with TRBD2. This CDR3 has 15 amino acids. Germline trimming cut 1 base from V and 0 bases from J; bases unmatched to any gene: 2. Germline V gene data show CDR1 as DFQATT and CDR2 as SNEGSKA (reference sequence). CDR3 DNA sequence: TGCAGTGCTAGAGTAGCGGGACACTCCTACAATGAGCAGTTCTTC. Protein product: CSARVAGHSYNEQFF.

There are a few counts of this clonotype. This chain joins TRBV12-3 or TRBV12-4 and TRBJ1-2, with TRBD1 identical over 11 bases. This CDR3 comprises 15 residues. Trimming removed 3 bases from V and 2 bases from J; junction bases left unmatched: 2. The CDR3 is CASSFGTGGNYGYTF. CDR3 in DNA: TGTGCCAGCAGTTTTGGGACAGGGGGGAACTATGGCTACACCTTC.

As concerns this clonotype: The junction shows a germline mismatch at one end, possibly a read error. The chain employs TRBV24-1 and TRBJ2-7; D is perhaps TRBD2 (6 bases). Per the germline V gene, CDR1 is KGHDR and CDR2 is SFDVKD. This CDR3 has 8 residues. Written as DNA, the CDR3 is TGTGCCAGAACCGGGACTCTCTTC. Protein: CARTGTLF.